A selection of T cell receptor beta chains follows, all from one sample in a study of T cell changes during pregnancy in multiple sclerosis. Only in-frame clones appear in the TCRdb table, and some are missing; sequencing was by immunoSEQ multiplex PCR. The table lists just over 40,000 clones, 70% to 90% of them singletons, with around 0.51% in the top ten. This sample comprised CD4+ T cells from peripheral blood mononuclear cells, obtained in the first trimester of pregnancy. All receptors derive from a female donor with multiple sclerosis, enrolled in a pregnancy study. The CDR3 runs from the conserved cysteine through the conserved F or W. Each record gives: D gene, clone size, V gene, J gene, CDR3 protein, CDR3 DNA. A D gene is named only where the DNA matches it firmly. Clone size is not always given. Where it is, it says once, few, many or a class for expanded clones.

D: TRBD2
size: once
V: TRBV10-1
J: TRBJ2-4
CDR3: CASSDGTILSQYF
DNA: TGCGCCAGCAGTGATGGGACTATCCTAAGTCAGTACTTC

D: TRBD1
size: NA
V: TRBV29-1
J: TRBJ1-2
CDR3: CSVLRSNGQGDGYTF
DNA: TGCAGCGTTTTACGATCAAACGGACAGGGGGATGGCTACACCTTC

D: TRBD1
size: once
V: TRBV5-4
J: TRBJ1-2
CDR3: CASSDPQGAQDGYTF
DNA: TGTGCCAGCAGCGACCCTCAGGGGGCGCAGGATGGCTACACCTTC

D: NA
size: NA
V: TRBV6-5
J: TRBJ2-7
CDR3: CASSYSPANYEQYF
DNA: TGTGCCAGCAGTTACTCGCCAGCGAACTACGAGCAGTACTTC

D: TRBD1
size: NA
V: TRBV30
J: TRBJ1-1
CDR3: CAWSGNRDRAREAFF
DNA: TGTGCCTGGAGTGGGAACCGGGACAGGGCGCGGGAAGCTTTCTTT

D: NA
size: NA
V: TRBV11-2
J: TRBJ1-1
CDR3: CASRSIRGVEGQNTEAFF
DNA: TGTGCCAGCAGATCTATTCGGGGGGTAGAAGGCCAGAACACTGAAGCTTTCTTT

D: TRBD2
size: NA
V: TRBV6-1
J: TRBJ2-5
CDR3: CASSEAMLAGGQETQYF
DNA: TGTGCCAGCAGTGAAGCTATGCTAGCGGGGGGACAAGAGACCCAGTACTTC

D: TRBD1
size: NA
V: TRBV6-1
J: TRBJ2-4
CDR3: CASSAGTGVTRSDKNIQYF
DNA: TGTGCCAGCAGTGCCGGGACAGGGGTTACCCGTTCCGACAAAAACATTCAGTACTTC

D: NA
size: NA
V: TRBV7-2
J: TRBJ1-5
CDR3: CASSMQLNQPQHF
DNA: TGTGCCAGCAGCATGCAACTCAATCAGCCCCAGCATTTT

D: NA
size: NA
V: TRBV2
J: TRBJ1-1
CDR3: CASSAQMNTEAFF
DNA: TGTGCCAGCAGTGCCCAAATGAACACTGAAGCTTTCTTT

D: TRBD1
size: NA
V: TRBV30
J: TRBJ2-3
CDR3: CAWTQGPDTQYF
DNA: TGTGCCTGGACACAGGGGCCAGATACGCAGTATTTT

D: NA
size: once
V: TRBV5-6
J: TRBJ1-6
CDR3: CASSPRGGSYNSPLHF
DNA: TGTGCCAGCAGCCCCAGAGGGGGTTCCTATAATTCACCCCTCCACTTT

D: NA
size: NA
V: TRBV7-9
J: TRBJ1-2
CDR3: CASSLGVAGHYGYTF
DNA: TGTGCCAGCAGCTTAGGGGTTGCAGGGCACTATGGCTACACCTTC

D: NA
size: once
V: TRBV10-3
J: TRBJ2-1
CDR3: CAISEWNEGGGTFF
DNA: TGTGCCATCAGTGAGTGGAATGAGGGGGGGGGCACGTTCTTC

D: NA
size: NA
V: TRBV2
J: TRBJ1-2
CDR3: CASTAVYYYGYTF
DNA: TGTGCCAGCACCGCGGTCTATTACTATGGCTACACCTTC

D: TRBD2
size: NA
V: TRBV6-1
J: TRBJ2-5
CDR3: CASSERLAGAETQYF
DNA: TGTGCCAGCAGTGAAAGGCTAGCGGGGGCAGAGACCCAGTACTTC

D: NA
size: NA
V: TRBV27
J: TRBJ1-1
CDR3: CASSLKDTNTEAFF
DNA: TGTGCCAGCAGTTTGAAGGACACGAACACTGAAGCTTTCTTT

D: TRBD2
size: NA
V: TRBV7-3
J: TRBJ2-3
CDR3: CASGGGGTDTQYF
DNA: TGTGCCAGCGGCGGGGGGGGGACAGATACGCAGTATTTT

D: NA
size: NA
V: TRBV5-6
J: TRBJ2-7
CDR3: CASSRLAGGTYEQYF
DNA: TGTGCCAGCAGCCGCCTGGCAGGGGGGACCTACGAGCAGTACTTC

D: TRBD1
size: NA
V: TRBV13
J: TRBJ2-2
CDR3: CASSLRQGSITGELFF
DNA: TGTGCCAGCAGCCTCAGACAGGGAAGTATCACCGGGGAGCTGTTTTTT

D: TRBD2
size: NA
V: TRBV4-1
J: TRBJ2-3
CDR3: CASSLGLAGVTSTDTQYF
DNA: TGCGCCAGCAGTCTTGGACTAGCGGGGGTAACTAGCACAGATACGCAGTATTTT

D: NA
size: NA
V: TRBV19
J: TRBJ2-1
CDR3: CASRGASYNEQFF
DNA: TGTGCCAGTAGGGGGGCAAGTTACAATGAGCAGTTCTTC

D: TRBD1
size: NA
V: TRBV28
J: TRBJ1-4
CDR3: CASSLGGTGAEKLFF
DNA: TGTGCCAGCAGTTTAGGGGGGACAGGGGCGGAAAAACTGTTTTTT